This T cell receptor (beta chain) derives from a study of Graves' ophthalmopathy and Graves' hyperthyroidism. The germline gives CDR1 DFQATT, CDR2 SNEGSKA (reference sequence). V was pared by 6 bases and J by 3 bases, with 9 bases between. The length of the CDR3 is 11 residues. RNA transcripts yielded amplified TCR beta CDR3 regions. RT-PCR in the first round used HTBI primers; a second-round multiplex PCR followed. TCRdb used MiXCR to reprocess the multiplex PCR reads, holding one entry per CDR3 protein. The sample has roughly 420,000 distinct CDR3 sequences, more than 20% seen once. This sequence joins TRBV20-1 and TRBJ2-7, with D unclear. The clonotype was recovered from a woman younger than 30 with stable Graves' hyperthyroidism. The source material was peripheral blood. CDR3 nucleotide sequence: TGCAGTGCCAACGTCGGCTACGAGCAGTACTTC. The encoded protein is CSANVGYEQYF.